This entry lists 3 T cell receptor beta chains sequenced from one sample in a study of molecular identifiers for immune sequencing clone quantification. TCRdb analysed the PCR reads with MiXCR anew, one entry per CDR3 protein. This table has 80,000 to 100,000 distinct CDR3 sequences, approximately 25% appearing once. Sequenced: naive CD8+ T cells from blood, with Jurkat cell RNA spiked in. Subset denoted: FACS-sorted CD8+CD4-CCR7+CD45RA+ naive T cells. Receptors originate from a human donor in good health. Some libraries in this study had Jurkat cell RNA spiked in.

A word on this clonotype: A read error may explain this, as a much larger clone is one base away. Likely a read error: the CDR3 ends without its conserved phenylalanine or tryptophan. The CDR3 region has the DNA TGCGCCAGCAGCCAAGACAGCGCAACTAATGAAAAACTGTTTTCT. Protein sequence: CASSQDSATNEKLFS. The chain joins TRBV4-1 to TRBJ1-4; D uncertain. Germline loops: CDR1 MGHRA, CDR2 YSYEKL. The germline V and J ends were trimmed by 0 bases and 0 bases, with 5 bases remaining between them. The CDR3 runs 15 residues.

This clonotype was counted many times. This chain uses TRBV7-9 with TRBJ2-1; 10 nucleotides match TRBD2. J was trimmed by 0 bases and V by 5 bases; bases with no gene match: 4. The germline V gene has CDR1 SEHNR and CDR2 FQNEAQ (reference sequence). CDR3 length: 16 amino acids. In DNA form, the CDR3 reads TGTGCCAGCAGCCCCTTAGCGGGGGGCTCCTACAATGAGCAGTTCTTC. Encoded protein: CASSPLAGGSYNEQFF.

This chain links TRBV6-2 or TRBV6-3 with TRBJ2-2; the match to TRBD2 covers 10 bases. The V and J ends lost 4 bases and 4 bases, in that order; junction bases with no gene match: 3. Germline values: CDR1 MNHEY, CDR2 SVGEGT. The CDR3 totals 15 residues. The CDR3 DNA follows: TGTGCCAGCAGTTTACTAGCGGGAAGCACCGGGGAGCTGTTTTTT. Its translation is CASSLLAGSTGELFF.